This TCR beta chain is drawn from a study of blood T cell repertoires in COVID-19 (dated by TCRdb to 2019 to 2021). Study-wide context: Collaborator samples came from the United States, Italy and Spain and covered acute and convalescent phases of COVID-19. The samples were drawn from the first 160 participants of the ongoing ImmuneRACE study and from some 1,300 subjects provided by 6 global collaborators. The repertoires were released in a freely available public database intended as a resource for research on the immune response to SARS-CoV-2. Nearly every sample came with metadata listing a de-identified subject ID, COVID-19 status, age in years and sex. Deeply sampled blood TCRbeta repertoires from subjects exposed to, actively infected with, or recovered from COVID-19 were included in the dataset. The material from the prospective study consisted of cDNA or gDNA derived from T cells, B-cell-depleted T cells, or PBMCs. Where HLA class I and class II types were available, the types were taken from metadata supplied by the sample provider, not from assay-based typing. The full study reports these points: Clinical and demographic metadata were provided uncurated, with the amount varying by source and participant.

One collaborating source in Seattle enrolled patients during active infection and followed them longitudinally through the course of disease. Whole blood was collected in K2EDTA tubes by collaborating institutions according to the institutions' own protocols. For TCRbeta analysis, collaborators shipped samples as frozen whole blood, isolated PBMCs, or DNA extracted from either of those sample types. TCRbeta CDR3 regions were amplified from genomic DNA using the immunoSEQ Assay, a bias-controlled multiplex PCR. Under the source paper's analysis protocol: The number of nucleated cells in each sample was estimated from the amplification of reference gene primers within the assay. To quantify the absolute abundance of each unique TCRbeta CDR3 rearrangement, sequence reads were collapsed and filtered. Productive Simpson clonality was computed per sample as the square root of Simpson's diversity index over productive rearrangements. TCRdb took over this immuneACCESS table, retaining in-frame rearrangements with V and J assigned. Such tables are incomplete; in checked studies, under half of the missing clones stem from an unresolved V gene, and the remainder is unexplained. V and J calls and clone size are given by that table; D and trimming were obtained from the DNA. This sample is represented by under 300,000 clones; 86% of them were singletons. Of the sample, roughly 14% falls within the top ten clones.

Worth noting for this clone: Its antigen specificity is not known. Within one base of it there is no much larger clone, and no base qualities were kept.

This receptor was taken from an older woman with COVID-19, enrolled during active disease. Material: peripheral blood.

The nucleotide sequence is given as TGTGCCAGCAGTGAAGCCCTGAACAGGGGACACGAGCAGTACTTC. It translates as CASSEALNRGHEQYF. This receptor chain uses TRBV2 and TRBJ2-7; 7 central bases correspond to TRBD1. Taken from the germline V gene, the CDR1 and CDR2 loops are SNHLY and FYNNEI. V is pruned by 0 bases and J by 5 bases, leaving 7 bases of the junction without a gene match. The CDR3 runs 15 residues from the cysteine to the phenylalanine. Only CDR3 DNA is held: 45 bases, read in frame from base 1.